These 21 T cell receptor beta chains were all obtained from the same sample, sequenced in a study of T cell responses to AZD1222 COVID-19 vaccine. The data were produced by immunoSEQ multiplex PCR, yet TCRdb's version contains in-frame clones alone and is incomplete. This table holds over 130,000 clones, around 90% found once. The sequenced sample was peripheral blood, obtained 28 days after the second AZD1222 dose. All receptors come from an adult who received the AZD1222 COVID-19 vaccine.

The chain joins TRBV6-5 to TRBJ2-7; weak D call: TRBD2 (5 bases). The CDR3 loop spans 15 amino acids. V was shortened by 7 bases and J by 0 bases, with 16 bases between the two germline ends. Germline-derived CDR1 and CDR2 are MNHEY and SVGAGI. CDR3 DNA sequence: TGTGCCAGCAACTTGAGGGAATTTAGCTCCTACGAGCAGTACTTC. This translates into CASNLREFSSYEQYF.

About this clone: Other DNA variants within this sample encode the same CDR3. The genes are TRBV5-1 and TRBJ1-5; D not resolved. V shed 0 bases and J shed 7 bases, with 11 bases lying between them. The CDR3 has 14 amino acids. Germline CDR1 SGHRS, CDR2 YFSETQ. This CDR3 is CASSLDGGEQPQHF. CDR3 DNA sequence: TGCGCCAGCAGCTTGGACGGCGGAGAGCAGCCCCAGCATTTT. Filled out from reference TRBV5-1 and TRBJ1-5, the complete variable domain reads KAGVTQTPRYLIKTRGQQVTLSCSPISGHRSVSWYQQTPGQGLQFLFEYFSETQRNKGNFPGRFSGRQFSNSRSEMNVSTLELGDSALYLCASSLDGGEQPQHFGDGTRLSIL.

On this clone itself: Other DNA sequences in the sample encode the same CDR3. V and J are TRBV30 and TRBJ1-1; D is uncertain. The germline V and J ends were trimmed by 1 base and 4 bases, with 4 bases remaining between them. CDR3 length equals 11 residues. The germline gives CDR1 GTSNPN, CDR2 SVGIG (reference sequence). This CDR3 reads CAWSGRTEAFF. Here the CDR3 DNA reads TGTGCCTGGAGTGGTCGCACTGAAGCTTTCTTT.

This sequence joins TRBV10-3 and TRBJ1-1, with TRBD1 matching over 9 bases. Per germline, CDR1 ENHRY and CDR2 SYGVKD. The V segment lost 7 bases and the J segment 5 bases; nucleotides outside the gene matches: 11. CDR3 length: 15 amino acids. The CDR3 DNA follows: TGTGCCATCAACTCACAGGGGGCGGCCCTGACTGAAGCTTTCTTT. Translating gives CAINSQGAALTEAFF.

The chain couples TRBV27 to TRBJ1-2; the D gene is possibly TRBD1 (5 bases). With 3 bases removed from V and 2 bases from J, the gap between germline ends came to 10 bases. The CDR3 is 14 residues long. The germline V gene has CDR1 MNHEY and CDR2 SMNVEV (reference sequence). The CDR3 DNA reads TGTGCCAGCAGTTTTCAGGGTGGCAACTATGGCTACACCTTC. This sequence encodes CASSFQGGNYGYTF.

The rearrangement uses TRBV7-2 and TRBJ1-6; maybe TRBD1 (6 bases). Per the germline V gene, CDR1 is SGHTA and CDR2 is FQGNSA. With 1 base removed from V and 9 bases from J, the gap between germline ends came to 13 bases. This CDR3 has 15 residues. CDR3 DNA: TGTGCCAGCAGCTTAGAGCTGGGAGGGGGTTCACCCCTCCACTTT. This translates into CASSLELGGGSPLHF. The full variable domain, completed using reference TRBV7-2 and TRBJ1-6, is GAGVSQSPSNKVTEKGKDVELRCDPISGHTALYWYRQSLGQGLEFLIYFQGNSAPDKSGLPSDRFSAERTGGSVSTLTIQRTQQEDSAVYLCASSLELGGGSPLHFGNGTRLTVT.

This chain joins TRBV18 and TRBJ2-7; TRBD1 aligns across 7 bases. Germline assignment: CDR1 KGHSH and CDR2 LQKENI. The V gene end was trimmed by 3 bases and the J gene end by 1 base; junction bases not matched to a gene: 0. The CDR3 spans 13 residues. As DNA, the CDR3 is TGTGCCAGCTCACCGACAGGGTCCTACGAGCAGTACTTC. It encodes CASSPTGSYEQYF.

CDR3 sequence: CASSLDEKLFF. For the CDR3, the DNA is TGTGCCAGCAGCTTAGATGAAAAACTGTTTTTT. The chain joins TRBV11-3 to TRBJ1-4; D remains ambiguous. The V and J ends lost 0 bases and 7 bases respectively, with 0 bases between them. CDR1 is SGHNT, CDR2 YENEEA, per germline. The CDR3 runs to 11 residues.

The chain has TRBV6-5 and TRBJ2-2, with a possible D match to TRBD1 (5 bases). The CDR3 runs 14 residues. The germline CDR1 and CDR2 sequences are MNHEY and SVGAGI. Trimming cost V 6 bases and J 0 bases, with 8 bases left between them. DNA of the CDR3: TGTGCCAGCAGGAGACAGCCGAACACCGGGGAGCTGTTTTTT. Translated: CASRRQPNTGELFF.

The genes are TRBV24-1 and TRBJ2-2, with a possible D match to TRBD2 (5 bases). V gave up 5 bases and J gave up 2 bases, with 8 bases separating them. This CDR3 has 14 residues. CDR1 and CDR2 (germline): KGHDR, SFDVKD. The CDR3 DNA is TGTGCCACCAGTGGGACTTCAAACACCGGGGAGCTGTTTTTT. Amino acid sequence: CATSGTSNTGELFF.

This clone was seen a single time. V is TRBV19 and J is TRBJ1-5; D gene ambiguous. The ends were cut back, 7 bases at V and 1 base at J, with 5 bases in the middle. Per germline, CDR1 LNHDA and CDR2 SQIVND (reference sequence). The CDR3 is made up of 12 amino acids. The chain's CDR3 is CASTKSNQPQHF. The DNA of the CDR3 is TGTGCCAGTACCAAGAGCAATCAGCCCCAGCATTTT.

This clone was observed once. The rearrangement uses TRBV10-2 and TRBJ2-3; a possible D gene is TRBD2 (5 bases). Germline values: CDR1 WSHSY, CDR2 SAAADI. The CDR3 consists of 14 residues. V was trimmed by 4 bases and J by 6 bases, leaving 14 bases between them. CDR3 sequence: CASSGRSGGDTQYF. The DNA of the CDR3 is TGCGCCAGCAGTGGGAGGTCAGGAGGCGATACGCAGTATTTT.

This clone was observed once. The V gene is TRBV18, the J gene TRBJ2-6; the D gene is possibly TRBD1 (6 bases). Germline CDR1 KGHSH, CDR2 LQKENI. There are 17 residues in the CDR3. Trimming pared 3 bases from V and 1 base from J, leaving 13 bases between. CDR3 protein: CASSPRLGASGANVLTF. The CDR3 DNA follows: TGTGCCAGCTCACCCCGACTGGGGGCGTCTGGGGCCAACGTCCTGACTTTC.

V is TRBV28 and J is TRBJ1-5, with a weak D call TRBD1 (6 bases). The germline CDR1 and CDR2 sequences are MDHEN and SYDVKM. V dropped 3 bases and J dropped 4 bases, with 13 bases sitting between them. This CDR3 comprises 15 residues. CDR3 DNA: TGTGCCAGCAGTTTGTCAGGGGTTGCAAATCAGCCCCAGCATTTT. The encoded protein is CASSLSGVANQPQHF.

The chain employs TRBV7-9 and TRBJ2-7, with no clear D. Looked up from germline, CDR1 is SEHNR and CDR2 is FQNEAQ (reference sequence). Trimming cost V 5 bases and J 2 bases, with 10 bases left between them. This CDR3 is 13 amino acids long. The CDR3 region is CASSTSSTYEQYF. In DNA, the CDR3 is TGTGCCAGCAGCACCTCAAGCACCTACGAGCAGTACTTC.

This chain connects TRBV9 to TRBJ2-5; the match to TRBD1 covers 8 bases. Germline-derived CDR1 and CDR2 are SGDLS and YYNGEE. This CDR3 has 13 residues. J lost 4 bases, V lost 2 bases, and 1 base had no gene match. In nucleotides, the CDR3 is TGTGCCAGCAGCGTGGGACAGGTAGAGACCCAGTACTTC. Its translation: CASSVGQVETQYF.

The chain is built from TRBV11-2 and TRBJ1-2; 8 bases fit TRBD1. Germline V gene data show CDR1 as SGHAT and CDR2 as FQNNGV. J lost 1 base, V lost 1 base, and 2 bases had no gene match. The CDR3 contains 15 residues. The DNA of the CDR3 is TGTGCCAGCAGCTTAGGGACAGGGAATAACTATGGCTACACCTTC. This sequence encodes CASSLGTGNNYGYTF. The full variable domain, completed using reference TRBV11-2 and TRBJ1-2, is EAGVAQSPRYKIIEKRQSVAFWCNPISGHATLYWYQQILGQGPKLLIQFQNNGVVDDSQLPKDRFSAERLKGVDSTLKIQPAKLEDSAVYLCASSLGTGNNYGYTFGSGTRLTVV.

V gene TRBV9 combines with J gene TRBJ1-2; the D is unclear. This CDR3 region has 15 residues. From germline, CDR1 is SGDLS and CDR2 YYNGEE. With 3 bases removed from V and 0 bases from J, the gap between germline ends came to 12 bases. Here the CDR3 reads CASSAHGSANYGYTF. CDR3 in DNA: TGTGCCAGCAGCGCCCATGGGTCAGCTAACTATGGCTACACCTTC.

This clone was found a few times. V is TRBV28 and J is TRBJ1-1; perhaps TRBD1 as D (6 bases). Germline V gives CDR1 MDHEN, CDR2 SYDVKM. Trimming stripped 4 bases from V and 0 bases from J, with 12 bases between. The CDR3 extends over 15 amino acids. CDR3 coding DNA: TGTGCCAGCAGTTCTTGGACAGAACTGAACACTGAAGCTTTCTTT. Encoded protein: CASSSWTELNTEAFF.

This chain joins TRBV5-1 and TRBJ2-7; D is unclear. The CDR3 totals 14 residues. Between the trimmed V and J ends, which lost 0 bases and 4 bases, there was a span of 11 bases. CDR1 and CDR2 from the germline V gene are SGHRS and YFSETQ. Here the CDR3 reads CASSLDSAKYEQYF. The CDR3 DNA sequence: TGCGCCAGCAGCTTGGATTCGGCTAAATACGAGCAGTACTTC.

The genes are TRBV6-2 or TRBV6-3 and TRBJ2-1, with a possible D match to TRBD1 (6 bases). Germline V gene data show CDR1 as MNHEY and CDR2 as SVGEGT. Trimming pared 2 bases from V and 7 bases from J, leaving 12 bases between. The CDR3 has 14 residues. The CDR3 is CASSYQGGQNEQFF. The DNA of the CDR3 is TGTGCCAGCAGTTACCAGGGCGGACAGAATGAGCAGTTCTTC.